The clone carrying this T cell receptor beta chain has ten or more counts. Its target is not known. The data were taken from a study of OX40 agonist ivuxolimab in advanced cancers. On the study more broadly: About 44% of patients had received prior checkpoint inhibitor therapy. Partial responses occurred in Three dose-escalation patients, one with hepatocellular carcinoma and two with cutaneous melanoma. Study results and limitations: What antigens the expanded peripheral T cells recognized was never established. Among the nonresponders, some also had low normalized T-cell clonal expansion.

This CDR3 contains 13 residues. The V and J ends lost 0 bases and 4 bases respectively, with 7 bases between them. CDR1 is SGHAT, CDR2 FQNNGV, per germline. The table came from immunoSEQ multiplex PCR; TCRdb's copy has only in-frame clones and leaves some out. The data contain under 20,000 clones, roughly two thirds of them singletons. The sample was CD4+ or CD8+ T cells sorted from blood, taken in a trial of the OX40 agonist ivuxolimab. The clonotype was recovered from an adult with an advanced solid tumor such as melanoma, head and neck, liver or kidney cancer. This sequence joins TRBV11-2 and TRBJ2-7; no definite D call. CDR3 protein: CASSLDPGYEQYF. The CDR3 coding sequence is TGTGCCAGCAGCTTAGACCCCGGTTACGAGCAGTACTTC.